Sequencing of this T cell receptor beta chain was carried out in a study of blood T cell repertoires in COVID-19. Study details: Donors in the United States, Italy and Spain gave samples during acute or convalescent COVID-19. Nucleic acid was either cDNA or gDNA, and it came from T cells, B-cell-depleted T cells, or PBMCs.

This clone has more than one count but fewer than ten. Study processing details: Estimates of nucleated cell counts were drawn from the amplification of reference gene primers. Using immunoSEQ multiplex PCR, the repertoire was profiled, and TCRdb retains in-frame clones only, with some absent. D and trimming come from the DNA, and the V and J calls and clone size come from that table. The data hold more than 200,000 clones, with approximately 86% observed a single time. CDR1 and CDR2 from the germline V gene are GTSNPN and SVGIG (reference sequence). This CDR3 spans 15 amino acids. V lost 2 bases and J lost 2, with 12 bases in between.

The receptor was derived from a human donor in a cohort sampled during active COVID-19. Input material: peripheral blood. The chain couples TRBV30 to TRBJ2-2; D might be TRBD1 (5 bases). This chain's CDR3 is CAWSYPTDNTGELFF. The CDR3 DNA is TGTGCCTGGAGTTACCCGACAGATAACACCGGGGAGCTGTTTTTT.